The sequence of this T cell receptor (beta chain) was determined in a study of blood T cell repertoires in COVID-19. Study-wide context: Collection of acute and convalescent COVID-19 samples took place in the United States, Italy and Spain. Sample material is recorded as cDNA or gDNA derived from T cells, B-cell-depleted T cells, or PBMCs.

Seattle patient enrollment occurred during active infection, with longitudinal follow-up thereafter. Between the trimmed V and J ends, which lost 5 bases and 3 bases, there was a span of 17 bases. This CDR3 is 15 amino acids long. Germline V lookup: CDR1 LNHDA, CDR2 SQIVND (reference sequence). Per the original methods: Amplification of reference gene primers was used by the study to estimate nucleated cell counts. The data were produced by immunoSEQ multiplex PCR, yet TCRdb's version contains in-frame clones alone and is incomplete. V and J calls and clone size follow that table, whereas D and trimming were derived from the DNA. The sample consists of roughly 150,000 clones, around 85% of them appearing once.

Sequencing was performed on peripheral blood. The TCR sequence derives from a man older than 75 with COVID-19, enrolled during active disease. The chain combines TRBV19 with TRBJ2-7; tentative D call: TRBD2 (6 bases). As DNA, the CDR3 is TGTGCCAGTAGTGCGGGACCTCCAAAAAGCTACGAGCAGTACTTC. The encoded protein is CASSAGPPKSYEQYF.